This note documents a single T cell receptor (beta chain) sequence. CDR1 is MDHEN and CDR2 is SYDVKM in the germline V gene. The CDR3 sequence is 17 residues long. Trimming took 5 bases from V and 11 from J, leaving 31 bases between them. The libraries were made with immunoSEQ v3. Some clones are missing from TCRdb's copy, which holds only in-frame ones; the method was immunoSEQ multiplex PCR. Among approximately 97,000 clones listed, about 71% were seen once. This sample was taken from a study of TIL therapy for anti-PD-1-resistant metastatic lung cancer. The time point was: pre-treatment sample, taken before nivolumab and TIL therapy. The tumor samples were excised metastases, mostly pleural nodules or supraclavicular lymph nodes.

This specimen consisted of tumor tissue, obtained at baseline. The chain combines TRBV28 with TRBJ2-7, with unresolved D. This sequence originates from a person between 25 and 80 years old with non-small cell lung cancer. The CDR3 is CASSTPRALVALGYEYF. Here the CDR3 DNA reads TGTGCCAGCAGTACCCCCCGGGCCCTTGTTGCGTTGGGCTACGAGTACTTC.